This TCR beta chain was sequenced for a study of regulatory T cells in long-lasting Graves disease. This clonotype was picked up a small number of times. For TCR beta, libraries came from iRepertoire HTBI primers and Arm-PCR of CDR3 regions. TCRdb itself ran the multiplex PCR reads through MiXCR, one entry per CDR3 protein. The repertoire includes around 460,000 distinct CDR3 sequences, 12% to 15% of them detected once, and approximately 19% sits in the top ten. CDR1 DFQATT and CDR2 SNEGSKA come from the germline V gene (reference sequence). This CDR3 is built from 13 residues. V gave up 6 bases and J gave up 0 bases, with 9 bases separating them. The sample's time point: newly diagnosed GD, antithyroid drugs for less than 3 months. From RNA extracted from PBMCs, the TCR library was made. Separately, the same data were catalogued under a study of T cells in Graves' hyperthyroidism and ophthalmopathy. That study adds: Patients aged 18 to 65 with hyperthyroidism were newly diagnosed, with duration under 2 months. Prediction of ophthalmopathy progression came a median around 6 months pre-onset.

This sequence joins TRBV20-1 and TRBJ1-5, with D uncertain. Sequenced material: peripheral blood mononuclear cells (PBMCs), taken at new diagnosis, from a patient treated with antithyroid drugs. The receptor comes from a woman between 45 and 65 years old with Graves disease. The CDR3: CSAADNSNQPQHF. The CDR3 DNA reads as TGCAGTGCGGCAGATAATAGCAATCAGCCCCAGCATTTT.